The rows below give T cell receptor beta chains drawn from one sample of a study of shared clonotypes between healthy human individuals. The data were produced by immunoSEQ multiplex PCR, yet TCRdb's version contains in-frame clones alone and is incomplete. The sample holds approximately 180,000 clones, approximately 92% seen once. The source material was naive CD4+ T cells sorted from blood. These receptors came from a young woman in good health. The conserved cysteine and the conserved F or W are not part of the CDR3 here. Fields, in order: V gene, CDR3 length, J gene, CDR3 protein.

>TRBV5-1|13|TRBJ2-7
ASRQLSGTGYEQY
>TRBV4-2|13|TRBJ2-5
ASREGDREKETQY
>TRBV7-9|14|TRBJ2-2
ASSYRGGWNTGELF
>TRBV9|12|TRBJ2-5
ASSPQTGPETQY
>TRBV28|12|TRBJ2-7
ASSFGYASLGQY
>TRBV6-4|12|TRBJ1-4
ASSREGGDEKLF
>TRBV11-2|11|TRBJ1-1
ASSSDRGTEAF
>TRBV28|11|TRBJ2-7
ASSVTNRDEQY
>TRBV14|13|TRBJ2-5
ASSLTRGGKETQY
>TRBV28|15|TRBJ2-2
ASSLTGLAGGTGELF
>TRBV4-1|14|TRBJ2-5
ASSQVGLAEQETQY
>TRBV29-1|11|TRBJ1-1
SVEGQLNTEAF
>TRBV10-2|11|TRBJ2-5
ASRGGGQETQY
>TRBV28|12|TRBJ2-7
ASSFGGVLVEQY
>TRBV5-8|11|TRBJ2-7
ASSLDTSYEQY
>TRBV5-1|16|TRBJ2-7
ASSLPGQAVTRSYEQY
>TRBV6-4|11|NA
ASRQGQSYEQY
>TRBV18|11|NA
ASSPRDWTEQY
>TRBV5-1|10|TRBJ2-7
ASSAQSYEQY
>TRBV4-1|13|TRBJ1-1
ASSQGYGADTEAF
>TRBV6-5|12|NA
ASSRTGSTYEQY
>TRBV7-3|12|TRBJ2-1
ASSLIAGGNEQF
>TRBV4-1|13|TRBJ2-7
ASSQSSLSSYEQY
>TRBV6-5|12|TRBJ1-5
ASSLGQSNQPQH
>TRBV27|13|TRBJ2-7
ASSLRESFSYEQY
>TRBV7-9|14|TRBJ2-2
ASSSSGTGNTGELF
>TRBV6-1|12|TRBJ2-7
ASRTSGRTYEQY
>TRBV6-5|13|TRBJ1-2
ASSYSGERNYGYT
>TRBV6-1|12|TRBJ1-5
ASSPPDRNQPQH
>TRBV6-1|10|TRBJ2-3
ASSDRLDTQY
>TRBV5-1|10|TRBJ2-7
AGSLGDWEQY
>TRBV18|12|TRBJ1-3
ASSRPDSGNTIY
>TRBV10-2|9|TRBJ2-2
ATRSAGELF
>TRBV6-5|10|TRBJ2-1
ASRRTMGEQF
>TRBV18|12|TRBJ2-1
ASSTRTGYNEQF
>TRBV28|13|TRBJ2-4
ASSLGRLAKNIQY
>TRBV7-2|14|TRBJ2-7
ASSPFEGGLSYEQY
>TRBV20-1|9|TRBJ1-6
SASQGTSRH
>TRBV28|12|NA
ASSSPPGPYEQY
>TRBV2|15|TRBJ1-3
ASSGNGGRFSGNTIY
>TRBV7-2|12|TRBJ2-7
ASRSGQGMYEQY
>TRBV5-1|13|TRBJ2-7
ASSGVGPESYEQY
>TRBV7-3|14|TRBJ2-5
ASSLALTSGRGEQY
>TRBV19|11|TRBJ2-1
ASSRQGVVEQF
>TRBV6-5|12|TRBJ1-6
ASRPGPVSSPLH
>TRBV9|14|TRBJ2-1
ASSVGVAGVGNEQF
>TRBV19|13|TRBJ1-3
ASSERRASGNTIY
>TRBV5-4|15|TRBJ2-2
ASSPGGGLAGVGELF
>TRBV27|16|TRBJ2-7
ASSLFIGTGGPPGVQY
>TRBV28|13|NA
ASTGCRTSGCEQY
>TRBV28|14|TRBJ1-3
ASSSHGQGSGNTIY
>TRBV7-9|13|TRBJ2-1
ASSFRRGGYNEQF
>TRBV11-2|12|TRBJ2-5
ASSFSGLQETQY
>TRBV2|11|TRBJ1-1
ASRQGQVAGAF